These 27 T cell receptor beta chains were all obtained from the same sample, sequenced in a study of early T cells in non-severe SARS-CoV-2 infection. TCRdb fed the 5' RACE reads into MiXCR, producing one record per CDR3 protein. The sample carries around 56,000 distinct CDR3 sequences, roughly 7.8% recorded once. The sample in question was whole blood, obtained at baseline. The receptors come from an adult who was a healthcare worker with PCR-confirmed SARS-CoV-2 infection or an uninfected control (not recorded which).

This chain connects TRBV6-5 to TRBJ2-5; maybe TRBD2 (5 bases). Germline CDR1 reads MNHEY; CDR2 reads SVGAGI. Between the trimmed V and J ends, which lost 7 bases and 2 bases, there was a span of 17 bases. This CDR3 is built from 15 residues. CDR3 in amino acids: CASTLGVGIQETQYF. The CDR3 coding sequence is TGTGCCAGCACTCTCGGGGTCGGGATACAAGAGACCCAGTACTTC.

This clonotype occurred many times. The rearrangement joins TRBV24-1 to TRBJ2-1, with D perhaps matching TRBD2 (5 bases). Looked up from germline, CDR1 is KGHDR and CDR2 is SFDVKD. V was cut by 2 bases and J by 7 bases, with 17 bases left in between. The CDR3 is 16 amino acids. Written as DNA, the CDR3 is TGTGCCACCAGTGATTCTGGGTCATATCCGGGGAATGAGCAGTTCTTC. Translation: CATSDSGSYPGNEQFF.

This clonotype appeared a few times. This chain links TRBV4-1 with TRBJ2-3; D is uncertain. The CDR3 totals 16 residues. Germline V gene data show CDR1 as MGHRA and CDR2 as YSYEKL. V was trimmed by 3 bases and J by 4 bases, leaving 17 bases between them. CDR3 in amino acids: CASSHFDLLVADTQYF. The CDR3 DNA sequence: TGCGCCAGCAGCCATTTTGACTTGTTAGTGGCAGATACGCAGTATTTT.

This clonotype has ten or more counts. The chain employs TRBV6-5 and TRBJ1-3, with D perhaps TRBD1 (5 bases). The V end lost 2 bases, the J end lost 4 bases, and 9 bases lay between the germline ends. The germline V gene encodes CDR1 MNHEY and CDR2 SVGAGI. CDR3 size: 14 residues. CDR3 sequence reads: CASSYRRQGNTIYF. CDR3 nucleotides: TGTGCCAGCAGTTACCGGAGACAGGGAAACACCATATATTTT.

The chain couples TRBV7-8 to TRBJ2-7, with 10 bases that match TRBD1. This CDR3 region has 15 residues. V gave up 4 bases and J gave up 1 base; unmatched junction bases: 4. CDR1 is SGHVS, CDR2 FQNEAQ, per germline. CDR3 sequence (DNA): TGTGCCAGCAGCTACCGGGACAGGGGATCCTACGAGCAGTACTTC. It specifies CASSYRDRGSYEQYF.

This clonotype was counted many times. CDR3 residues: CASTQWQGRETQYF. The CDR3 DNA reads TGTGCCAGCACCCAATGGCAGGGAAGAGAGACCCAGTACTTC. The chain is built from TRBV5-5 and TRBJ2-5, with D perhaps matching TRBD1 (5 bases). CDR1 is SGHKS, CDR2 YYEKEE, per germline (reference sequence). V was cut by 6 bases and J by 4 bases, with 16 bases left in between. This CDR3 has 14 amino acids.

Only a few counts were recorded for this clonotype. The V and J genes are TRBV5-4 and TRBJ2-7, with 7 nucleotides matching TRBD1. Germline V gene data show CDR1 as SGHNT and CDR2 as YYREEE (reference sequence). The CDR3 covers 14 residues. The V and J ends lost 1 base and 4 bases, in that order; junction bases with no gene match: 5. Here the CDR3 DNA reads TGTGCCAGCAGCTTGACAGGGGAGTCTTACGAGCAGTACTTC. It is translated as CASSLTGESYEQYF.

CDR3 sequence reads: CASSPSSPNEQFF. The CDR3 bases are TGTGCCAGCAGTCCGTCTTCCCCCAATGAGCAGTTCTTC. The rearrangement links TRBV6-5 to TRBJ2-1; D is unclear. CDR3 size: 13 residues. Trimming removed 5 bases at V and 6 bases at J, with 11 bases between. The germline CDR1 and CDR2 sequences are MNHEY and SVGAGI.

In its sample, this clonotype was seen many times. J is TRBJ2-3 and V is TRBV29-1; D remains ambiguous. CDR1 SQVTM and CDR2 ANQGSEA come from the germline V gene. V was clipped by 4 bases and J by 3 bases, with 14 bases between them. This CDR3 contains 14 residues. In nucleotides, the CDR3 is TGCAGCGTTGGGCTCGGATCAGTAACAGATACGCAGTATTTT. As protein: CSVGLGSVTDTQYF.

In this sample, this clonotype turned up many times. The chain joins TRBV7-6 to TRBJ2-1; 11 nucleotides line up with TRBD2. The germline CDR1 and CDR2 sequences are SGHVS and FNYEAQ. J gave up 4 bases and V 2 bases, and 4 bases lay outside the gene matches. This CDR3 is 16 amino acids long. The CDR3 nucleotides are TGTGCCAGCAGCTTATTAGCGGGAGGGCCGTACAATGAGCAGTTCTTC. Translated: CASSLLAGGPYNEQFF.

The V gene is TRBV28, the J gene TRBJ2-1; D gene uncertain. V lost 10 bases to trimming and J lost 7 bases, with 20 bases between them. Germline V CDR1 and CDR2: MDHEN, SYDVKM. The CDR3 length is 14 residues. Here the CDR3 reads CATVRNRDGNEQFF. CDR3 nucleotide sequence: TGTGCCACGGTTCGAAATCGAGATGGAAATGAGCAGTTCTTC.

This clonotype was observed a few times. The V and J genes are TRBV12-3 or TRBV12-4 and TRBJ2-5; no firm D call. The CDR3 runs to 11 residues. The germline V and J ends were trimmed by 6 bases and 5 bases, with 7 bases remaining between them. The DNA of the CDR3 is TGTGCCAGCAGAAAGAGGGAGACCCAGTACTTC. Its protein product is CASRKRETQYF.

This clonotype was observed a few times. V gene TRBV5-1 combines with J gene TRBJ2-7; 10 bases fit TRBD1. V was pared by 6 bases and J by 6 bases, with 9 bases of the junction left unmatched. Germline V gene sequence: CDR1 SGHRS, CDR2 YFSETQ. The length of the CDR3 is 14 residues. The CDR3: CASTLGDRGAEQYF. The CDR3 nucleotides are TGCGCCAGCACCCTAGGGGACAGGGGAGCCGAGCAGTACTTC. The whole variable domain, filled in from reference TRBV5-1 and TRBJ2-7, reads KAGVTQTPRYLIKTRGQQVTLSCSPISGHRSVSWYQQTPGQGLQFLFEYFSETQRNKGNFPGRFSGRQFSNSRSEMNVSTLELGDSALYLCASTLGDRGAEQYFGPGTRLTVT.

Remarks on this clonotype: The germline gene is not matched at one end of the junction; a read error may be the cause. The chain links TRBV28 to TRBJ2-4; D possibly uses TRBD1 or TRBD2 (5 bases each). CDR1 and CDR2 from the germline V gene are MDHEN and SYDVKM. The CDR3 sequence is 13 residues long. This CDR3 is CVSMSGGKNIQYF. The DNA of the CDR3 is TGTGTCAGCATGTCTGGGGGCAAAAACATTCAGTACTTC. The full variable domain, in which reference TRBV28 and TRBJ2-4 provide the parts outside the CDR3, is DVKVTQSSRYLVKRTGEKVFLECVQDMDHENMFWYRQDPGLGLRLIYFSYDVKMKEKGDIPEGYSVSREKKERFSLILESASTNQTSMYLCVSMSGGKNIQYFGAGTRLSVL.

This clonotype was detected ten times or more. V usage is TRBV25-1 and J usage is TRBJ2-1; a possible D gene is TRBD1 (5 bases). Trimming stripped 4 bases from V and 0 bases from J, with 7 bases between. CDR3 size: 14 residues. Germline V gene data show CDR1 as MGHDK and CDR2 as SYGVNS. This CDR3 reads CASSGGSSYNEQFF. As DNA, the CDR3 is TGTGCCAGCAGTGGGGGCAGCTCCTACAATGAGCAGTTCTTC. The variable domain in full, with the rest retrieved from reference TRBV25-1 and TRBJ2-1, is EADIYQTPRYLVIGTGKKITLECSQTMGHDKMYWYQQDPGMELHLIHYSYGVNSTEKGDLSSESTVSRIRTEHFPLTLESARPSHTSQYLCASSGGSSYNEQFFGPGTRLTVL.

In its sample, this clonotype was seen a few times. The chain carries TRBV20-1 and TRBJ1-4; D gene unclear. There are 16 residues in the CDR3. Germline CDR1 reads DFQATT; CDR2 reads SNEGSKA (reference sequence). Trimming took 0 bases from V and 2 from J, leaving 13 bases between them. The DNA of the CDR3 is TGCAGTGCTAGAGATCACGGCGTGGAGACTAATGAAAAACTGTTTTTT. Its protein product is CSARDHGVETNEKLFF.

The V gene is TRBV20-1, the J gene TRBJ2-7, with D perhaps matching TRBD2 (6 bases). Germline lookup yields CDR1 DFQATT and CDR2 SNEGSKA (reference sequence). Trimming removed 5 bases at V and 4 bases at J, with 18 bases between. The length of the CDR3 is 14 residues. For the CDR3, the DNA is TGCAGTGCTCCAAACCGGGACTCCCTATACGAGCAGTACTTC. It encodes CSAPNRDSLYEQYF.

This clonotype came up many times. CDR3 sequence: CASSLGGIGETQYF. The CDR3, as DNA: TGTGCCAGCAGCTTAGGGGGTATTGGAGAGACCCAGTACTTC. The chain combines TRBV7-3 with TRBJ2-5, with D perhaps TRBD1 or TRBD2 (5 bases each). V was cut by 2 bases and J by 4 bases, with 11 bases left in between. In germline, CDR1 is SGHTA, CDR2 FQGTGA. The CDR3 totals 14 residues.

This clonotype was found a few times. The chain uses TRBV5-1 and TRBJ2-7; tentative D call: TRBD1 (6 bases). Germline CDR1 reads SGHRS; CDR2 reads YFSETQ. Trimming pared 5 bases from V and 3 bases from J, leaving 12 bases between. The CDR3 extends over 13 amino acids. DNA for the CDR3: TGCGCCAGCAGGGGAACAGGGAACTACGAGCAGTACTTC. It yields the protein CASRGTGNYEQYF.

The V gene is TRBV21-1, the J gene TRBJ2-1. TRBV21-1 constitutes a pseudogene. The CDR3 spans 16 residues. CDR3 in amino acids: CASSKVGTPTYNEQFF. In DNA form, the CDR3 reads TGTGCCAGCAGCAAAGTGGGAACACCCACCTACAATGAGCAGTTCTTC.

This clonotype was observed a handful of times. The gene calls are TRBV5-1 and TRBJ2-7; no firm D call. The length of the CDR3 is 12 residues. CDR1 SGHRS and CDR2 YFSETQ come from the germline V gene. Trimming removed 2 bases from V and 4 bases from J, with 7 bases in between. The CDR3 DNA is TGCGCCAGCAGCTTACAAGATTACGAGCAGTACTTC. It codes for CASSLQDYEQYF.

This chain joins TRBV15 and TRBJ2-1; 9 bases are shared with TRBD2. Germline CDR1 reads LNHNV; CDR2 reads YYDKDF (reference sequence). The J segment lost 4 bases and the V segment lost 4 bases, leaving 5 bases of the junction unmatched. The CDR3 runs to 15 residues. In DNA, the CDR3 is TGTGCCACCAGCAAAACTAGCGGGTCGTACAATGAGCAGTTCTTC. Its protein product is CATSKTSGSYNEQFF.

This clonotype was seen many times. The chain carries TRBV7-7 and TRBJ2-5, with D tentatively TRBD1 (6 bases). V gave up 4 bases and J gave up 5 bases, with 14 bases separating them. CDR1 and CDR2 (germline): SSHAT, FNYEAQ (reference sequence). The CDR3 covers 14 residues. In DNA, the CDR3 is TGTGCCAGCAGCTCCGTACAGGGAAGCGAGACCCAGTACTTC. This encodes CASSSVQGSETQYF.

The chain joins TRBV6-1 to TRBJ2-3; TRBD2 matches 8 bases. The CDR3 has 14 residues. V lost 6 bases and J lost 0; bases outside the gene matches: 2. CDR1 and CDR2 from the germline V gene are MNHNS and SASEGT. CDR3 sequence reads: CASRVAGSTDTQYF. DNA for the CDR3: TGTGCCAGCAGGGTAGCGGGGAGCACAGATACGCAGTATTTT.

This clonotype was recorded many times. The chain links TRBV29-1 to TRBJ2-7, with D perhaps matching TRBD2 (6 bases). Trimming took off 2 bases at V and 9 bases at J, with 14 bases between the two ends. The germline V gene has CDR1 SQVTM and CDR2 ANQGSEA. CDR3 length: 12 amino acids. CDR3 region: CSVEFARGVQYF. The CDR3 DNA reads TGCAGCGTTGAATTTGCCCGCGGGGTGCAGTACTTC.

V is TRBV29-1 and J is TRBJ2-3; 7 bases map to TRBD1. With V trimmed by 4 bases and J by 2 bases, 6 bases remained unmatched. Per germline, CDR1 SQVTM and CDR2 ANQGSEA. This CDR3 comprises 14 residues. CDR3 protein: CSVAIGTDTDTQYF. CDR3 DNA: TGCAGCGTTGCGATCGGGACAGACACAGATACGCAGTATTTT.

This rearrangement joins TRBV6-4 to TRBJ2-1; D is unresolved. V lost 9 bases and J 8 bases, leaving 14 bases between the germline ends. Germline V gene lookup returns CDR1 MRHNA and CDR2 SNTAGT. This CDR3 has 12 residues. The CDR3 loop is CASTLGWDEQFF. The DNA of the CDR3 is TGTGCCAGTACTTTGGGTTGGGATGAGCAGTTCTTC.